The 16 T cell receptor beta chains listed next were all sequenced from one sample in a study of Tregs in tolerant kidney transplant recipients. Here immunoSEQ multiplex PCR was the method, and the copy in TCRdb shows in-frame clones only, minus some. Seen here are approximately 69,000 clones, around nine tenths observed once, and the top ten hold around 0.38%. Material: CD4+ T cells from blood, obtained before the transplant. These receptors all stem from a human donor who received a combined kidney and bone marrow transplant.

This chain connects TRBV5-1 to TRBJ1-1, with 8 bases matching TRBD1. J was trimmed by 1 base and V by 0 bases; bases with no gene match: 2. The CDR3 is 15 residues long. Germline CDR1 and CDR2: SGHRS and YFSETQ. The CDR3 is CASSLATGANTEAFF. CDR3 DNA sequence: TGCGCCAGCAGCTTGGCGACAGGGGCGAACACTGAAGCTTTCTTT.

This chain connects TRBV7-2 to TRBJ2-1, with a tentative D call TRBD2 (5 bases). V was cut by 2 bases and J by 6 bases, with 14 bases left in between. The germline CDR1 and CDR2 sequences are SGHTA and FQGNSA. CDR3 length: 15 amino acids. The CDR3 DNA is TGTGCCAGCAGCTTACGGGGAAGTGCGGGCAATGAGCAGTTCTTC. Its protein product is CASSLRGSAGNEQFF.

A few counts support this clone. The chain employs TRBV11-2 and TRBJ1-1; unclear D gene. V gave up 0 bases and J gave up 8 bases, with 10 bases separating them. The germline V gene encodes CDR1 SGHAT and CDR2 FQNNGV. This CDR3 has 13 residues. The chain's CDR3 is CASSLERTQEAFF. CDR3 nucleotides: TGTGCCAGCAGCTTAGAAAGGACTCAAGAAGCTTTCTTT.

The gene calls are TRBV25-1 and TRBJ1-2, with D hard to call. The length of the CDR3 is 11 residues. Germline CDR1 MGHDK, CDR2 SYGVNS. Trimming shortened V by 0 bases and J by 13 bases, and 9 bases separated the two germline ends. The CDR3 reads CASSEYPHCTF. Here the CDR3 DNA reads TGTGCCAGCAGTGAATACCCACATTGCACCTTC.

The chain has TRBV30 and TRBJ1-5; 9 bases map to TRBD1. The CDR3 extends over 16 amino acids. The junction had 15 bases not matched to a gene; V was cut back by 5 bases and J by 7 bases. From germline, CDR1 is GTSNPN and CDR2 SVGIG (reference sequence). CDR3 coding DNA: TGTGCCTGGGGTCCAGCCCGGACAGGGGTTGTGCAGCCCCAGCATTTT. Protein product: CAWGPARTGVVQPQHF.

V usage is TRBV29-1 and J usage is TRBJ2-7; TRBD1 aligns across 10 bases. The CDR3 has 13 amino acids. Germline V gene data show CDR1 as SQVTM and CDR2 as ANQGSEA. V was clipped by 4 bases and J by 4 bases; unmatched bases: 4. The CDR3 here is CSVGDRGGYEQYF. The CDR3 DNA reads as TGCAGCGTTGGGGACAGGGGAGGGTACGAGCAGTACTTC.

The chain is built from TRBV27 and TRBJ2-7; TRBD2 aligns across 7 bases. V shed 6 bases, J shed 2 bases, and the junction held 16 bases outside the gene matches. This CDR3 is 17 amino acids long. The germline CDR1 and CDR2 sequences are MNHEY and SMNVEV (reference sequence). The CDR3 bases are TGTGCCAGCAGGCGCACCATCCGGGCTAGCGGACCCTACGAGCAGTACTTC. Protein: CASRRTIRASGPYEQYF.

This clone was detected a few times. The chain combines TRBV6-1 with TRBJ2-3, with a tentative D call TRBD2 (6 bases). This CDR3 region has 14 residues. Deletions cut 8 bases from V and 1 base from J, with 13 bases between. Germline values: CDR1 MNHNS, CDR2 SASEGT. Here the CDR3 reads CASGRGSRTDTQYF. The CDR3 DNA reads TGTGCCAGCGGGCGGGGATCTCGCACAGATACGCAGTATTTT.

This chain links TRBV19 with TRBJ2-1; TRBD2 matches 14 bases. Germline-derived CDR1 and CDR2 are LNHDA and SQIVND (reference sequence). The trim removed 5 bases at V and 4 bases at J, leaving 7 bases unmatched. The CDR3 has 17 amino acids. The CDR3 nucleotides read TGTGCCAGTAGTCCTCTCGGGACTAGCGGGAGATACAATGAGCAGTTCTTC. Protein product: CASSPLGTSGRYNEQFF.

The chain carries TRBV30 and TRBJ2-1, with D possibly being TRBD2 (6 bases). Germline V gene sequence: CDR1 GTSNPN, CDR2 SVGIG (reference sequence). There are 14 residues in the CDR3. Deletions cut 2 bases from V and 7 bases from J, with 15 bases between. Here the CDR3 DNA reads TGTGCCTGGAGTAGTAGCGGTCGAGGTAATGAGCAGTTCTTC. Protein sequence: CAWSSSGRGNEQFF.

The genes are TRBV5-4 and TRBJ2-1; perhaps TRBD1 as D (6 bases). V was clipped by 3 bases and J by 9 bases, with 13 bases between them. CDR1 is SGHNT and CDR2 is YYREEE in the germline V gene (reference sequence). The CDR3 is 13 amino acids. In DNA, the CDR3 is TGTGCCAGCAGCTATGGTGGGACAACTGAGCAGTTCTTC. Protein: CASSYGGTTEQFF.

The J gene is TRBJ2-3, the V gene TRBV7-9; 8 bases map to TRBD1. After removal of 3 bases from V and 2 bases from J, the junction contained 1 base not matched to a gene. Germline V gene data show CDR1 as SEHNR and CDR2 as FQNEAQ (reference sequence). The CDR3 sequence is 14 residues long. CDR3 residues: CASSFQGATDTQYF. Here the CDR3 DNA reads TGTGCCAGCAGCTTTCAGGGGGCCACAGATACGCAGTATTTT.

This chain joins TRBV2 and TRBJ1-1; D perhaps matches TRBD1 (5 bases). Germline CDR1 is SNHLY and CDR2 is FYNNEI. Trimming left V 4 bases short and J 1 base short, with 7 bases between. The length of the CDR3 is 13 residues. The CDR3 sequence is CASSGTPNTEAFF. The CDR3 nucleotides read TGTGCCAGCAGTGGGACACCGAACACTGAAGCTTTCTTT.

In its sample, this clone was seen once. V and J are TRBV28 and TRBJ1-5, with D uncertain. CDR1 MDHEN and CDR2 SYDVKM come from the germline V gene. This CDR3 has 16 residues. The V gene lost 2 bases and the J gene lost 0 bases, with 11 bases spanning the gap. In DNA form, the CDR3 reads TGTGCCAGCAGTTTACGCCAGGCTTATAGCAATCAGCCCCAGCATTTT. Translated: CASSLRQAYSNQPQHF.

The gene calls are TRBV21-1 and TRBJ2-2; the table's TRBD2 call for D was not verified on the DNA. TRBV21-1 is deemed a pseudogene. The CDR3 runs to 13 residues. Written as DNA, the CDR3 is TGTGCCAGCAAAAACGGGGGGACGGGGGAGCTGTTTTTT. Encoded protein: CASKNGGTGELFF.

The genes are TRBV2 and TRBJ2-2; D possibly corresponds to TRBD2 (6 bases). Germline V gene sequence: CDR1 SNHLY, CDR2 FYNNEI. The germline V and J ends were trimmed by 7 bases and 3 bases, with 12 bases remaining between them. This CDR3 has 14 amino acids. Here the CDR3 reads CASIDSGYTGELFF. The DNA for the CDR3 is TGTGCCAGCATTGATAGCGGTTACACCGGGGAGCTGTTTTTT.